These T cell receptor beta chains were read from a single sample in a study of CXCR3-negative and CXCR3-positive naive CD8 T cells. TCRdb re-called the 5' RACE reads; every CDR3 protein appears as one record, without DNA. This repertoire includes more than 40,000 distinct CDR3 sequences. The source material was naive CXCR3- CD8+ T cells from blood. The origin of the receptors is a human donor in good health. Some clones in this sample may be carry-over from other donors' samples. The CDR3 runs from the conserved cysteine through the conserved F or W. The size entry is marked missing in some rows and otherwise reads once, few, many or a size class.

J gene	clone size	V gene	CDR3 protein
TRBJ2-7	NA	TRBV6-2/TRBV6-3	CASSGDSSSYEQYF
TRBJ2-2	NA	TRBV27	CASRTTGELFF
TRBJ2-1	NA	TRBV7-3	CASSLTGAANEQFF
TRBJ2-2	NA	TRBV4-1	CASSQDKGVAGELFF
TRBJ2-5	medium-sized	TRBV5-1	CASSLSQETQYF
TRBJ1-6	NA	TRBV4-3	CASSQRPVVNSPLHF
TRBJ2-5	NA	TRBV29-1	CSVVGGNIQETQYF
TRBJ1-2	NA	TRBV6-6	CASSYGHGTGGGYTF
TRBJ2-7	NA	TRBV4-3	CASSQDQIVSSVHEQYF
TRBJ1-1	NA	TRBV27	CASSLGLNTEAFF
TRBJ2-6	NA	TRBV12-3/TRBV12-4	CASSPGANVLTF
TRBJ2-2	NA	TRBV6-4	CASSDTGTTNTGELFF
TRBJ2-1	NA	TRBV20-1	CSASQGNEQFF
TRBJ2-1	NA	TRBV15	CATSKGGRNYNEQFF
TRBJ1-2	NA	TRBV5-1	CASSPPDRGHYGYTF
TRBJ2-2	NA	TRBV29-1	CSVVTEKNTGELFF
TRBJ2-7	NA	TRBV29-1	CSVEGLGGYEQYF
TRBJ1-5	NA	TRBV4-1	CASSQGVGQPQHF
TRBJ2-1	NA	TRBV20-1	CSAPLRREYNEQFF
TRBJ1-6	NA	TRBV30	CAWSAVYNSPLHF
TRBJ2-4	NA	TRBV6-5	CASSFMPPNKNIQYF
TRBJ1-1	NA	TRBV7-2	CASSFETGLPEAFF
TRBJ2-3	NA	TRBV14	CASSQERPAGGYIPSTDTQYF
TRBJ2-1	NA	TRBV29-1	CSDKGAESSYNEQFF
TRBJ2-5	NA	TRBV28	CASSPDRDTGQETQYF
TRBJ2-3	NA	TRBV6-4	CASSDSQGAADTQYF
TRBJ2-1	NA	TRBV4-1	CASRQEGDEQFF